This TCR beta chain was captured in a study of CD8 T cells in Susac syndrome. The RNA, roughly 0.5 to 1 ug, was put through reverse transcription using random hexamers. Amplification of the TCR beta CDR3 was carried out by immunoSEQ multiplex PCR, which spanned a total of 54 Vbeta and 13 Jbeta segments. TCRdb reprocessed the immunoSEQ multiplex PCR reads with MiXCR, giving one entry per CDR3 protein. The repertoire holds fewer than 150,000 distinct CDR3 sequences, with about 90% as singletons. The V gene lost 4 bases and the J gene lost 2 bases, with 13 bases spanning the gap. The CDR3 totals 15 residues.

This clonotype originated in a human donor with multiple sclerosis. Input material: CD8+ T cells from PBMCs. The chain has TRBV23-1 and TRBJ2-3; perhaps TRBD1 as D (6 bases). TRBV23-1 has ORF status, its function being uncertain. Here the CDR3 DNA reads TGCGCCAGCAGTCTTTCCGGGACACACACAGATACGCAGTATTTT. Translating it yields CASSLSGTHTDTQYF.